The subject of this entry is one T cell receptor beta chain. This sample stems from a study of technical replicates of blood from a few donors. This CDR3 is 16 amino acids long. Germline assignment: CDR1 LGHNA and CDR2 YSLEER. The ends lost 0 bases at V and 7 bases at J; junction bases unmatched: 9. Clones were sequenced by immunoSEQ multiplex PCR, and TCRdb holds only the in-frame ones, with some missing. Of some 68,000 clones in the sample, 80% to 95% are singletons; the top ten hold around 0.34%. The chain combines TRBV4-3 with TRBJ2-7; TRBD1 matches at 10 bases. The specimen was T cells isolated from PBMCs. This receptor was identified in a human donor in good health. The CDR3 is CASSQDGDRGQREQYF. The CDR3 DNA reads as TGCGCCAGCAGCCAAGACGGGGACAGGGGCCAGAGGGAGCAGTACTTC.